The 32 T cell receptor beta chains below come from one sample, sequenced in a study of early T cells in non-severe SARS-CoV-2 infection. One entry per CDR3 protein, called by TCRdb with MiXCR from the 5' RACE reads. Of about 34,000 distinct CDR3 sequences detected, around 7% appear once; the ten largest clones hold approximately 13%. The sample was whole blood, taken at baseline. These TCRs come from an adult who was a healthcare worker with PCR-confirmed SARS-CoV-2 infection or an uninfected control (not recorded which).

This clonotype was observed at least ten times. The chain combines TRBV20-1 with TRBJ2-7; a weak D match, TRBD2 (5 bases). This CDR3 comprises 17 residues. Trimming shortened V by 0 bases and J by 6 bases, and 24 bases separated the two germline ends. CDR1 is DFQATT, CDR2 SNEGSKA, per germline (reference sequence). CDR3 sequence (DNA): TGCAGTGCTAGAGATTTGTTGGTGGCTAGCTTATCGGGCGAGCAGTACTTC. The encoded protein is CSARDLLVASLSGEQYF.

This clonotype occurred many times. CDR3 coding DNA: TGCGCCAGCAGCCAAGAGACTACCTACAATGAGCAGTTCTTC. It translates to CASSQETTYNEQFF. This rearrangement joins TRBV4-1 to TRBJ2-1, with D tentatively TRBD2 (5 bases). The germline V gene has CDR1 MGHRA and CDR2 YSYEKL. The CDR3 has 14 amino acids. The ends were cut back, 0 bases at V and 2 bases at J, with 5 bases in the middle.

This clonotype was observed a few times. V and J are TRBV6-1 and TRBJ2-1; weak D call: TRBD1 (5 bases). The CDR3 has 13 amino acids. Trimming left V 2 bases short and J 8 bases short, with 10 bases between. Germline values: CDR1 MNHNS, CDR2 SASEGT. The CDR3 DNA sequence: TGTGCCAGCAGTGAAAGGTGGGGCGATGAGCAGTTCTTC. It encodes CASSERWGDEQFF.

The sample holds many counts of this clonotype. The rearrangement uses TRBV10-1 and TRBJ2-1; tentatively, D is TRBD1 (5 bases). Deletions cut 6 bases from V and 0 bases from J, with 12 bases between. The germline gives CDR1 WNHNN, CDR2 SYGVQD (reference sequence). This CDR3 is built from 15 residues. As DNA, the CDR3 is TGCGCCAGCAGGGCAGGGCAAAGCTCCTACAATGAGCAGTTCTTC. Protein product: CASRAGQSSYNEQFF.

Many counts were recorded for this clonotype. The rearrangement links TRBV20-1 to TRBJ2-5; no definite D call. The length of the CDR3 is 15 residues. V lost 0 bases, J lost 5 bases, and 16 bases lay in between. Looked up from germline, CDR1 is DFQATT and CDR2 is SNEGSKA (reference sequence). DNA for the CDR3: TGCAGTGCTAGAGACACGGCTATAGGTCAGGAGACCCAGTACTTC. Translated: CSARDTAIGQETQYF.

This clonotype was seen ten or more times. The CDR3 here is CASSLVGLAGVRAYEQYF. In DNA form, the CDR3 reads TGTGCCAGCAGCTTAGTCGGACTAGCGGGAGTTAGGGCCTACGAGCAGTACTTC. The chain couples TRBV11-2 to TRBJ2-7, with 13 bases lining up with TRBD2. Trimming removed 1 base from V and 2 bases from J; junction bases left unmatched: 8. This CDR3 region has 18 residues. Germline assignment: CDR1 SGHAT and CDR2 FQNNGV.

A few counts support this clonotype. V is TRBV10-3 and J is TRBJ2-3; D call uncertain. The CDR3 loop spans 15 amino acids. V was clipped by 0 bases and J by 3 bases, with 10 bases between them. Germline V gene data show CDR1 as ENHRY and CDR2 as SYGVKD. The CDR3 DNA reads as TGTGCCATCAGTGAGTCTACTGTTTTGACAGATACGCAGTATTTT. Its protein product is CAISESTVLTDTQYF.

CDR3 coding DNA: TGCAGTGCTAGGGGACAGGGGTATGCCAAAAACATTCAGTACTTC. Amino acids: CSARGQGYAKNIQYF. This chain uses TRBV20-1 with TRBJ2-4, with 10 positions matching TRBD1. This CDR3 region has 15 residues. Germline CDR1 reads DFQATT; CDR2 reads SNEGSKA (reference sequence). V was clipped by 3 bases and J by 1 base; unmatched bases: 3.

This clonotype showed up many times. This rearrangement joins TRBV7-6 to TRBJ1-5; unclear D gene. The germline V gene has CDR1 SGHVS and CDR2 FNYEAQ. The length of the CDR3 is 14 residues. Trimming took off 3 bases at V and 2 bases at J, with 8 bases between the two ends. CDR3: CASSLDVGNQPQHF. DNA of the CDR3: TGTGCCAGCAGCTTGGACGTTGGCAATCAGCCCCAGCATTTT. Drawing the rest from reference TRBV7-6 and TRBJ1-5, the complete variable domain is GAGVSQSPRYKVTKRGQDVALRCDPISGHVSLYWYRQALGQGPEFLTYFNYEAQQDKSGLPNDRFSAERPEGSISTLTIQRTEQRDSAMYRCASSLDVGNQPQHFGDGTRLSIL.

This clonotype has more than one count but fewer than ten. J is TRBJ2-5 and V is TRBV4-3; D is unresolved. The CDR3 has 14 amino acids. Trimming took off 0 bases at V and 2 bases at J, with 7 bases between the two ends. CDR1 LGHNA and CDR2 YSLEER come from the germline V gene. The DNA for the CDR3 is TGCGCCAGCAGCCAAGAGGTGTCACAAGAGACCCAGTACTTC. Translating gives CASSQEVSQETQYF.

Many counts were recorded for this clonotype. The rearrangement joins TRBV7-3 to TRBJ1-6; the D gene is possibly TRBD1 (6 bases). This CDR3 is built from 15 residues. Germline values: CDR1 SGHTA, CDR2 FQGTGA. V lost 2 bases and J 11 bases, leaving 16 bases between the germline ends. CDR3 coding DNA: TGTGCCAGCAGCTTATCGTCAGGGGAGGATACACCCCTCCACTTT. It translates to CASSLSSGEDTPLHF.

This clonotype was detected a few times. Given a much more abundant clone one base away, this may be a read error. Written as DNA, the CDR3 is TGTGCCAGCAGCCAAGAGGCTAGCGGGAGGTCCGGGGAGCTGTTTTTT. It codes for CASSQEASGRSGELFF. The gene calls are TRBV4-2 and TRBJ2-2; 11 bases are shared with TRBD2. Germline V lookup: CDR1 LGHNA, CDR2 YNFKEQ. V dropped 0 bases and J dropped 6; count of bases not matched to a gene: 3. This CDR3 is 16 amino acids long.

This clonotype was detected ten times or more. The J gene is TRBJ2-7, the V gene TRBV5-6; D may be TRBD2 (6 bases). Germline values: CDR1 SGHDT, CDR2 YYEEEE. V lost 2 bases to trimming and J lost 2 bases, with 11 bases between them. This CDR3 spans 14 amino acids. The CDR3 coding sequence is TGTGCCAGCAGCTTAGCGGGCGCCGCCTACGAGCAGTACGTC. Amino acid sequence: CASSLAGAAYEQYV.

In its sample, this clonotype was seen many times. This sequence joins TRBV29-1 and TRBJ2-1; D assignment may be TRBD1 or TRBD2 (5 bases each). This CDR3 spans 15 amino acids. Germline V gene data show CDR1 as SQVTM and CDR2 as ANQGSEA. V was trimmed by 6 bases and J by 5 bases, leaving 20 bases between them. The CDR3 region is CSVGPGPTENNEQFF. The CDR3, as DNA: TGCAGCGTGGGACCGGGACCCACCGAAAACAATGAGCAGTTCTTC.

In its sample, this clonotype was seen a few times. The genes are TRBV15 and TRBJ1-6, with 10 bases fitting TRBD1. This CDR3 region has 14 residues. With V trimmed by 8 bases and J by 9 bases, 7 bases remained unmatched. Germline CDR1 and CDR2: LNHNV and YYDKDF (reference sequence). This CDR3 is CATATTGGSSPLHF. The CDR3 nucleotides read TGTGCCACCGCGACGACAGGGGGCAGTTCACCCCTCCACTTT.

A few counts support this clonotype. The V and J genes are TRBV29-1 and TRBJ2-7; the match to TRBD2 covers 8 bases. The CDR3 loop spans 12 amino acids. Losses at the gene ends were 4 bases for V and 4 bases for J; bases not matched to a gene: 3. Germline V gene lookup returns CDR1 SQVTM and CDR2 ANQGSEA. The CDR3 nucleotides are TGCAGCGTTGTCGGGGGGGTGTACGAGCAGTACTTC. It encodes CSVVGGVYEQYF.

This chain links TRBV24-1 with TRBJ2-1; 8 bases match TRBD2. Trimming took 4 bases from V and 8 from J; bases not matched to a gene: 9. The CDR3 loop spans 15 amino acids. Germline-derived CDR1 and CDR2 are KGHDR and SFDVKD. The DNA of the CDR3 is TGTGCCACCAGTGACCCTACGGGACTAGGGGATGAGCAGTTCTTC. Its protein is CATSDPTGLGDEQFF.

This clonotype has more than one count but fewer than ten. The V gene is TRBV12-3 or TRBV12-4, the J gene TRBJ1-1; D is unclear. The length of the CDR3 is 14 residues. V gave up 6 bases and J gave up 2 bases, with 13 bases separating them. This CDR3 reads CASRYRGVNTEAFF. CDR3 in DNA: TGTGCCAGCAGGTACCGAGGAGTTAACACTGAAGCTTTCTTT.

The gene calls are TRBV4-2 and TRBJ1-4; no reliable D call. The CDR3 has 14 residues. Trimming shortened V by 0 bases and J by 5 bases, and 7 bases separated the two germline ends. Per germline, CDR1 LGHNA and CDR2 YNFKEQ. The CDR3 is CASSQEHGNEKLFF. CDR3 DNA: TGTGCCAGCAGCCAAGAACATGGGAATGAAAAACTGTTTTTT.

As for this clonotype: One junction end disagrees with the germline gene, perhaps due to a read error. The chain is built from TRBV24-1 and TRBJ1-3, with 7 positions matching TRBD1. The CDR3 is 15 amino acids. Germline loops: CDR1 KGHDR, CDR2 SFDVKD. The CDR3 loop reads CVTSDPGTDGNTIYF. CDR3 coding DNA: TGTGTCACCAGTGACCCAGGGACAGACGGAAACACCATATATTTT.

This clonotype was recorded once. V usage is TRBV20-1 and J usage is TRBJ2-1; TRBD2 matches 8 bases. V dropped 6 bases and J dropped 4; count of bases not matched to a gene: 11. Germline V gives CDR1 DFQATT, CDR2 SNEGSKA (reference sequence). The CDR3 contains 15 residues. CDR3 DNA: TGCAGTGCAGGGATAGCGGGACTATTTTACAATGAGCAGTTCTTC. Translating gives CSAGIAGLFYNEQFF.

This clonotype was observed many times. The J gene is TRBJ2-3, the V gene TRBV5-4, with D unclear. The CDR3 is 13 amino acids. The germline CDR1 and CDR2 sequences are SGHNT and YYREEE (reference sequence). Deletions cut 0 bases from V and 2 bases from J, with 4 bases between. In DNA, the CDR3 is TGTGCCAGCAGCTTGGAATTCACAGATACGCAGTATTTT. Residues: CASSLEFTDTQYF.

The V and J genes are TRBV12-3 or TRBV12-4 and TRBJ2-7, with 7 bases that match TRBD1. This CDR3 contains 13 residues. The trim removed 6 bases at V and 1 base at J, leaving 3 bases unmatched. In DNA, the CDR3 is TGTGCCAGCAGGGTACAGGGGTCCTACGAGCAGTACTTC. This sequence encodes CASRVQGSYEQYF.

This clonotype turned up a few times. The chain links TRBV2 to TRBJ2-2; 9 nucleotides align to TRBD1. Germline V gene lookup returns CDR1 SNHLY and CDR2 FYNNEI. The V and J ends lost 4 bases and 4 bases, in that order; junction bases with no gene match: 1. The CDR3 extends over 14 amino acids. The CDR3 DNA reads TGTGCCAGCAGTGGACAGGGGGGCACCGGGGAGCTGTTTTTT. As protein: CASSGQGGTGELFF.

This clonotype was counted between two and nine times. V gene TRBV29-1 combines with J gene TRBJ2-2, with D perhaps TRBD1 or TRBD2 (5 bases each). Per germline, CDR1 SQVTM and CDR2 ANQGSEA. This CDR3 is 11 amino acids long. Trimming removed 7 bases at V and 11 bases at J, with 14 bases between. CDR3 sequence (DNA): TGCAGCGCCGGGACCGCGGCAGAGCTGTTTTTT. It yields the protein CSAGTAAELFF.

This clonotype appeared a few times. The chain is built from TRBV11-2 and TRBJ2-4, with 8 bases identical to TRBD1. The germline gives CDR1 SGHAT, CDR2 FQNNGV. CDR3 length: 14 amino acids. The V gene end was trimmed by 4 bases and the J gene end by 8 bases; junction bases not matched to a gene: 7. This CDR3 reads CASSSRGQGDIQYF. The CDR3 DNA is TGTGCCAGCAGCTCTCGTGGACAGGGAGACATTCAGTACTTC.

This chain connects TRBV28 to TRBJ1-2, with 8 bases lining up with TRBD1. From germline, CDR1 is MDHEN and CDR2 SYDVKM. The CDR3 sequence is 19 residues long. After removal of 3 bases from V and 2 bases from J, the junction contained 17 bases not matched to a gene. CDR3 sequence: CASSLPILSEDRANYGYTF. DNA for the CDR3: TGTGCCAGCAGTTTGCCGATCCTTTCGGAGGACAGGGCCAACTATGGCTACACCTTC.

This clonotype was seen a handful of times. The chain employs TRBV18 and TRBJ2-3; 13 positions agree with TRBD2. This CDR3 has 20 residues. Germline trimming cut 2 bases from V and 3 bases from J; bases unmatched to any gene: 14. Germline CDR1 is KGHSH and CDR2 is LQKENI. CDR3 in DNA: TGTGCCAGCTCACCAGACGGGACTAGCGGGACGGACCGTAGGACAGATACGCAGTATTTT. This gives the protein CASSPDGTSGTDRRTDTQYF.

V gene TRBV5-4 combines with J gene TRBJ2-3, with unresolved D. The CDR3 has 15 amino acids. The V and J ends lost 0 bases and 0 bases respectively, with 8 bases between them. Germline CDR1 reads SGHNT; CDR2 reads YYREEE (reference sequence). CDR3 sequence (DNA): TGTGCCAGCAGCTTGGACAAACGCAGCACAGATACGCAGTATTTT. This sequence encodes CASSLDKRSTDTQYF.

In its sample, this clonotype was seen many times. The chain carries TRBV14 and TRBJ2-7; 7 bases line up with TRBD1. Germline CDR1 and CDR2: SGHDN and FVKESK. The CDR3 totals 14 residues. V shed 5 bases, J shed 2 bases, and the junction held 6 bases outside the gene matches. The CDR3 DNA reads TGTGCCAGCAGCGACCGACAGGGCCCCTACGAGCAGTACTTC. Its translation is CASSDRQGPYEQYF.

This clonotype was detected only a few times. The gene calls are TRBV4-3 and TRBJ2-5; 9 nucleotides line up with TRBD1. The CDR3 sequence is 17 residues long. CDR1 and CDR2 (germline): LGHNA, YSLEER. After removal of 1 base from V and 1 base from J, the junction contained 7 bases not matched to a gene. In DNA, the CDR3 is TGCGCCAGCAGCCAAGTTTTCACAGGGGGCCTCCAAGAGACCCAGTACTTC. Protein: CASSQVFTGGLQETQYF.

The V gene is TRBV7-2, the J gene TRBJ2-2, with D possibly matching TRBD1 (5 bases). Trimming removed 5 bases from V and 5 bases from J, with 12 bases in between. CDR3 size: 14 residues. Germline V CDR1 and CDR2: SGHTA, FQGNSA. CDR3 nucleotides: TGTGCCAGCAGCCTGGGGCCAGCTACCGGGGAGCTGTTTTTT. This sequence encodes CASSLGPATGELFF.